This T cell receptor beta chain was observed in a study of graft-versus-host responses after intestinal transplantation. Overall study findings and caveats: Maximum circulating GvH clone levels tracked with early post-transplant HvG decreases.

TCRdb's copy holds only in-frame clones and misses some; the assay was immunoSEQ multiplex PCR. The sample records more than 100,000 clones, over 85% being singletons. Germline V gene data show CDR1 as MNHGY and CDR2 as SVAAGI. V was pared by 8 bases and J by 4 bases, with 12 bases between. This CDR3 region has 13 residues. For this clone: Its target is unknown.

J is TRBJ2-1 and V is TRBV6-9; the D gene could be TRBD1 or TRBD2 (5 bases each). This clonotype was sampled from a human donor who received an intestinal transplant. The material sequenced was unstimulated CD4+ T cells sorted from spleen or lymph node cells, taken before intestinal transplant. DNA for the CDR3: TGTGCCAGCTTCCGGGGCTCGTACAATGAGCAGTTCTTC. Encoded protein: CASFRGSYNEQFF.